This T cell receptor (beta chain) originates from a study of cytomegalovirus exposure and HLA in healthy donors. This clone has a single count. The antigen remains unidentified. The CDR3 sequence is 17 residues long. From germline, CDR1 is SGHNT and CDR2 YYREEE (reference sequence). Unmatched junction bases numbered 6, after V lost 4 bases and J lost 3 bases. Study-level points and caveats: Researchers reported that a few CMV-associated chains were confirmed in vitro as CMV antigen-specific. Analyses of presence and absence presupposed an approximately uniform sequencing depth across donors. Sequence variants that were highly shared formed a cluster that was likely a sequencing artifact. Per a later analysis, fewer than 20,000 TCR beta sequences showed association with HLA alleles at 0.05 false discovery rate.

Primers: 60 Vbeta forward and 13 Jbeta reverse. The assay was immunoSEQ multiplex PCR, and TCRdb's table has in-frame clones only and misses some. This table has about 140,000 clones, about 78% appearing once. The sequence derives from a male donor in good health and CMV-seronegative. This sequence joins TRBV5-4 and TRBJ2-1; 14 positions match TRBD2. Material: PBMCs. In DNA, the CDR3 is TGTGCCAGCAGCCTAGGGACTAGCGGGAGACTCTACAATGAGCAGTTCTTC. Its protein product is CASSLGTSGRLYNEQFF. Using reference TRBV5-4 and TRBJ2-1 for the parts outside the CDR3, the full variable domain is ETGVTQSPTHLIKTRGQQVTLRCSSQSGHNTVSWYQQALGQGPQFIFQYYREEENGRGNFPPRFSGLQFPNYSSELNVNALELDDSALYLCASSLGTSGRLYNEQFFGPGTRLTVL.